This is a list of T cell receptor beta chains from one sample in a study of T cell changes during pregnancy in multiple sclerosis. The data were produced by immunoSEQ multiplex PCR, yet TCRdb's version contains in-frame clones alone and is incomplete. The sample contains roughly 59,000 clones, around 93% of which appear only once. Material: CD4+ T cells from peripheral blood mononuclear cells, obtained before pregnancy. The receptors stem from a female donor with multiple sclerosis, enrolled in a pregnancy study. Each CDR3 is given with its conserved first and last residue.

CDR3: CSVEPGGEYGYTF
J: TRBJ1-2
V: TRBV29-1

CDR3: CASSSRLAGRDTQYF
J: TRBJ2-3
V: TRBV5-6

CDR3: CASSPGGAANEKLFF
J: TRBJ1-4
V: TRBV7-9

CDR3: CASSLVSYEQYF
J: TRBJ2-7
V: TRBV5-1

CDR3: CASSYDQGNYEQYF
J: TRBJ2-7
V: TRBV6-5

CDR3: CASSQDTGQNEQFF
J: TRBJ2-1
V: TRBV4-2

CDR3: CASRKAGRQYEQYF
J: TRBJ2-7
V: TRBV13

CDR3: CASSVRQTSTDTQYF
J: TRBJ2-3
V: TRBV9

CDR3: CASSSGGSNYGYTF
J: TRBJ1-2
V: TRBV27

CDR3: CAISDGTSIDTQYF
J: TRBJ2-3
V: TRBV10-3

CDR3: CASSFQGNTEAFF
J: TRBJ1-1
V: TRBV7-2

CDR3: CASSQPTGGALAGGWYQETQYF
J: TRBJ2-5
V: TRBV4-1

CDR3: CASSRPARENIQYF
J: TRBJ2-4
V: TRBV9

CDR3: CASSLRRVIGAGEQYF
J: TRBJ2-7
V: TRBV28

CDR3: CASSYTGGKQDEQFF
J: TRBJ2-1
V: TRBV7-2

CDR3: CASSQGFIYGYTF
J: TRBJ1-2
V: TRBV7-2

CDR3: CASSRAGGSYEQYF
J: TRBJ2-7
V: TRBV5-4

CDR3: CATSRLGGEQYF
J: TRBJ2-7
V: TRBV15

CDR3: CSASLAGDNEQYF
J: TRBJ2-7
V: TRBV29-1

CDR3: CASSLTTPDYEQYF
J: TRBJ2-7
V: TRBV11-3

CDR3: CASSMLSGAGTDTQYF
J: TRBJ2-3
V: TRBV19

CDR3: CASSLRDNQPQHF
J: TRBJ1-5
V: TRBV27

CDR3: CASSQSGDRTDTQYF
J: TRBJ2-3
V: TRBV18

CDR3: CASRALEGSYEQYF
J: TRBJ2-7
V: TRBV10-2

CDR3: CASSQGFRDLGGYTF
J: TRBJ1-2
V: TRBV4-3

CDR3: CASSPGVAGGREQYF
J: TRBJ2-7
V: TRBV6-5

CDR3: CASSISGPSVADTQYF
J: TRBJ2-3
V: TRBV19

CDR3: CASSGPRQGSNTEAFF
J: TRBJ1-1
V: TRBV19

CDR3: CASAGGDRDSPLHF
J: TRBJ1-6
V: TRBV12-5

CDR3: CASSLAGGVDEQFF
J: TRBJ2-1
V: TRBV5-1

CDR3: CASSLQEGRSYEQYF
J: TRBJ2-7
V: TRBV11-2

CDR3: CASSLGTLYNEQFF
J: TRBJ2-1
V: TRBV5-5

CDR3: CATSRGQGSETQYF
J: TRBJ2-5
V: TRBV15

CDR3: CATSGAGGKETQYF
J: TRBJ2-5
V: TRBV15

CDR3: CASSLSWGLREQFF
J: TRBJ2-1
V: TRBV28

CDR3: CASSPAGDEQYF
J: TRBJ2-7
V: TRBV7-6

CDR3: CASSHLDTYEQYF
J: TRBJ2-7
V: TRBV7-9

CDR3: CASSPLVNEKLFF
J: TRBJ1-4
V: TRBV18

CDR3: CASSSDRGSYNEQFF
J: TRBJ2-1
V: TRBV27

CDR3: CASSQLLAGVSYNEQFF
J: TRBJ2-1
V: TRBV4-2

CDR3: CASSLPLAGGEEQFF
J: TRBJ2-1
V: TRBV28

CDR3: CASSAMGGFEQYF
J: TRBJ2-7
V: TRBV7-3

CDR3: CASSTGDRVTEAFF
J: TRBJ1-1
V: TRBV7-9

CDR3: CASRTGGTGELFF
J: TRBJ2-2
V: TRBV19

CDR3: CASSPTTGGHGTDTQYF
J: TRBJ2-3
V: TRBV7-8

CDR3: CASSPGTGSPLRPETQYF
J: TRBJ2-5
V: TRBV11-1

CDR3: CASSLGQGTEAFF
J: TRBJ1-1
V: TRBV7-8

CDR3: CASSRGGTGELFF
J: TRBJ2-2
V: TRBV7-3

CDR3: CASSPRSGVYEQYF
J: .
V: TRBV5-4

CDR3: CASSLEGQGRLGEQYF
J: TRBJ2-7
V: TRBV5-1

CDR3: CASSTGTGVVQETQYF
J: TRBJ2-5
V: TRBV5-1

CDR3: CASSYSRQTNTGELFF
J: TRBJ2-2
V: TRBV6-5